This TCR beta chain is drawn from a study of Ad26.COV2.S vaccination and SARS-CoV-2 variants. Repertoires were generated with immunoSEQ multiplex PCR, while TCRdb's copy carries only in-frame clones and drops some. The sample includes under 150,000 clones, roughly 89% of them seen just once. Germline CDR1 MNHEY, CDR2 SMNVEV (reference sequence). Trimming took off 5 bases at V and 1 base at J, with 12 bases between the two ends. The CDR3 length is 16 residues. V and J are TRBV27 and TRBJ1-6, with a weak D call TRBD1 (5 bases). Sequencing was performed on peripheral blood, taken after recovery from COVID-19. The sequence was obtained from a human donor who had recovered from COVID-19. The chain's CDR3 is CASSLSGGSYNSPLHF. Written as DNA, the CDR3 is TGTGCCAGCAGTCTCTCCGGGGGGTCCTATAATTCACCCCTCCACTTT.